This TCR beta chain was found in a study of T-cell reconstitution after alpha-beta-depleted transplantation in children. Unique molecular identifiers tagged the TCRbeta library. TCRdb re-analysed the PCR reads in MiXCR, keeping a single row per CDR3 protein. This table has a few hundred thousand distinct CDR3 sequences, about 9.4% appearing once. V gave up 6 bases and J gave up 7 bases; unmatched junction bases: 8. The CDR3 spans 13 residues. From germline, CDR1 is MNHEY and CDR2 SVGEGT. The specimen comprised PBMCs from the stem cell graft donor, sampled from the stem cell graft. The sequence was collected from a human donor who donated a stem cell graft to a child with acute lymphoblastic leukemia. This chain connects TRBV6-2 or TRBV6-3 to TRBJ1-1, with 7 positions matching TRBD1. This CDR3 is CASSQTGSGEAFF. The DNA of the CDR3 is TGTGCCAGCAGCCAGACAGGGAGTGGTGAAGCTTTCTTT.